The 9 T cell receptor beta chains below were found in one sample sequenced in a study of blood T cell repertoires in COVID-19. Using immunoSEQ multiplex PCR, the repertoire was profiled, and TCRdb retains in-frame clones only, with some absent. The repertoire consists of more than 300,000 clones, with around 90% occurring once and the leading ten covering around 1.2%. Sequencing used PBMCs or T cells enriched from blood (not recorded which). These receptors came from a young woman who had recovered from COVID-19.

CDR3 in amino acids: CASIRTGGGVTDTQYF. The CDR3 nucleotides read TGTGCCAGCATTCGGACAGGGGGGGGTGTGACAGATACGCAGTATTTT. This chain links TRBV2 with TRBJ2-3, with 10 bases lining up with TRBD1. The germline V gene encodes CDR1 SNHLY and CDR2 FYNNEI. J lost 3 bases, V lost 7 bases, and 10 bases had no gene match. CDR3 size: 16 residues.

This clone was seen more than once but under ten times. The chain recombines TRBV7-3 with TRBJ1-3; 9 bases are a match to TRBD1. Germline CDR1 and CDR2: SGHTA and FQGTGA. The CDR3 consists of 14 residues. V shed 4 bases and J 8 bases; nucleotides not matched to a gene: 6. The CDR3 bases are TGTGCCAGCAGCTCGACAGGGGGTGTGGACACCATATATTTT. Protein product: CASSSTGGVDTIYF.

V gene TRBV11-2 combines with J gene TRBJ1-2; 8 positions match TRBD1. Germline CDR1 SGHAT, CDR2 FQNNGV. V shed 4 bases, J shed 2 bases, and the junction held 12 bases outside the gene matches. There are 17 residues in the CDR3. The CDR3 bases are TGTGCCAGCAGCTCCAAAGTTCCCGACAGGGGAAACTATGGCTACACCTTC. Translating gives CASSSKVPDRGNYGYTF.

The chain recombines TRBV29-1 with TRBJ1-1; D call uncertain. The germline V and J ends were trimmed by 3 bases and 0 bases, with 8 bases remaining between them. Germline-derived CDR1 and CDR2 are SQVTM and ANQGSEA. The CDR3 loop spans 13 amino acids. The CDR3 bases are TGCAGCGTTGATTTCGGGATGAACACTGAAGCTTTCTTT. Its protein product is CSVDFGMNTEAFF. The entire variable domain, with the rest obtained from reference TRBV29-1 and TRBJ1-1, is as follows: SAVISQKPSRDICQRGTSLTIQCQVDSQVTMMFWYRQQPGQSLTLIATANQGSEATYESGFVIDKFPISRPNLTFSTLTVSNMSPEDSSIYLCSVDFGMNTEAFFGQGTRLTVV.

This clone was found once. The chain is built from TRBV29-1 and TRBJ1-2, with D perhaps TRBD1 (5 bases). Germline values: CDR1 SQVTM, CDR2 ANQGSEA. The CDR3 totals 12 residues. V was trimmed by 4 bases and J by 8 bases, leaving 14 bases between them. The CDR3 here is CSVAGNHLGYTF. The CDR3 DNA sequence: TGCAGCGTTGCAGGGAATCACTTGGGCTACACCTTC.

The V gene is TRBV9, the J gene TRBJ2-7, with D tentatively TRBD2 (6 bases). Germline values: CDR1 SGDLS, CDR2 YYNGEE. CDR3 size: 14 residues. The ends were cut back, 4 bases at V and 5 bases at J, with 16 bases in the middle. CDR3 region: CASSPRDAPNEQYF. The CDR3 bases are TGTGCCAGCAGCCCGCGGGACGCCCCTAACGAGCAGTACTTC.

A single count supports this clone. The gene calls are TRBV11-1 and TRBJ2-7, with D possibly being TRBD1 (5 bases). Germline V gene data show CDR1 as SGHAT and CDR2 as FQDESV (reference sequence). Trimming took off 1 base at V and 1 base at J, with 14 bases between the two ends. The CDR3 extends over 16 amino acids. The CDR3 sequence is CASSLGPGISSYEQYF. The CDR3 DNA reads as TGTGCCAGCAGCTTAGGTCCAGGGATCTCTTCCTACGAGCAGTACTTC.

This clone has just a few counts. V gene TRBV5-1 combines with J gene TRBJ1-6, with D possibly matching TRBD1 (5 bases). CDR1 is SGHRS and CDR2 is YFSETQ in the germline V gene. The CDR3 totals 15 residues. Trimming shortened V by 1 base and J by 1 base, and 6 bases separated the two germline ends. The CDR3 here is CASSLQGSYNSPLHF. In nucleotides, the CDR3 is TGCGCCAGCAGCTTGCAGGGTTCCTATAATTCACCCCTCCACTTT.

This clone was seen just once. The V and J genes are TRBV4-1 and TRBJ1-2; D is perhaps TRBD1 (6 bases). V was pared by 4 bases and J by 3 bases, with 12 bases between. Germline CDR1 and CDR2: MGHRA and YSYEKL. The CDR3 is 14 residues long. The CDR3 coding sequence is TGCGCCAGCAGCCCCGCGGACAGAGACTATGGCTACACCTTC. This gives the protein CASSPADRDYGYTF.